These T cell receptor beta chains were read from a single sample in a study of blood T cell repertoires in COVID-19. Assay: immunoSEQ multiplex PCR; the TCRdb copy retains only in-frame clones and omits some. This table has about 91,000 clones, 88% appearing once. Sequencing was done on a sample of peripheral blood. These receptors were taken from a woman older than 75 with active COVID-19. Both conserved end residues are part of each CDR3. The D gene is left open where the match is weak. Size is omitted from some rows. Given values are once, few, many or a class for expanded clones.

TGTGCCAGCAGCTTAGCCAGCGGCGAGCAGTACTTC CASSLASGEQYF TRBJ2-7 - - TRBV7-2
TGTGCCAGCAGTTTCAATAGCGGGAGAATGGAGACCCAGTACTTC CASSFNSGRMETQYF TRBJ2-5 - TRBD2 TRBV7-9
TGTGCCAGCAGCTTAGACATTGCAGCTAACTATGGCTACACCTTC CASSLDIAANYGYTF TRBJ1-2 - - TRBV7-9
TGTGCCAGCAGTCCCAGGTCAGGGGGCAATGGCTACACCTTC CASSPRSGGNGYTF TRBJ1-2 - TRBD1 TRBV27
TGTGCCATCAGTCTCCCCAGGGGAGAGACCCAGTACTTC CAISLPRGETQYF TRBJ2-5 - - TRBV10-3
TGTGCCAGCAGCTTAGGCGGTACAGATACGCAGTATTTT CASSLGGTDTQYF TRBJ2-3 - - TRBV7-3
TGCGCCAGCAGCTTGGGTGTGGGGACAGGTGGCAATCAGCCCCAGCATTTT CASSLGVGTGGNQPQHF TRBJ1-5 - TRBD1 TRBV5-1
TGTGCCAGCAGTTTCTCCTTGACATCAGATATGAACACTGAAGCTTTCTTT CASSFSLTSDMNTEAFF TRBJ1-1 - - TRBV28
TGTGCCAGCAGCAGGGAAGGTGTCAATCAGCCCCAGCATTTT CASSREGVNQPQHF TRBJ1-5 few - TRBV6-5
TGCGCCAGCAGCCAAGATGCTAGGCAGCCCCAGCATTTT CASSQDARQPQHF TRBJ1-5 - - TRBV4-1
TGTGCCAGCAGCCAAGATCGAGGACAGGGAGAAGAGGATGAAAAACTGTTTTTT CASSQDRGQGEEDEKLFF TRBJ1-4 - TRBD1 TRBV4-2
TGTGCCAGCAGTTTCCTCCTAGCGGGAGGCGCCTACAATGAGCAGTTCTTC CASSFLLAGGAYNEQFF TRBJ2-1 - TRBD2 TRBV27
TGTGCCAGCAGTTTCTACAGGAGCTCCTACGAGCAGTACTTC CASSFYRSSYEQYF TRBJ2-7 - - TRBV27
TGTGCCAGCAGCAACCTCGGGACAGGGATATACTATGGCTACACCTTC CASSNLGTGIYYGYTF TRBJ1-2 - TRBD1 TRBV5-6
TGTGCCAGCAGCCAAGATCAGACAGGGGGGCAAAACATTCAGTACTTC CASSQDQTGGQNIQYF TRBJ2-4 once TRBD1 TRBV3-1/TRBV3-2
TGTGCCAGCAGCCGGGGACTAGCGGGAGGAGGGGAGCAGTACTTC CASSRGLAGGGEQYF TRBJ2-7 - TRBD2 TRBV6-5
TGCAGCGTTGTACTAGCGGGAGGGCCCACAGATACGCAGTATTTT CSVVLAGGPTDTQYF TRBJ2-3 - TRBD2 TRBV29-1
TGTGCCACCAGTGATACCCGGACTAGCGGATTAGTAGATACGCAGTATTTT CATSDTRTSGLVDTQYF TRBJ2-3 - TRBD2 TRBV24-1
TGTGCCAGCATGGGGACAGGGAAAGAGACCCAGTACTTC CASMGTGKETQYF TRBJ2-5 - TRBD1 TRBV6-5
TGTGCCAGCAGTGTACAGGCCAACACCGGGGAGCTGTTTTTT CASSVQANTGELFF TRBJ2-2 - - TRBV28
TGCGCCAGCAGCTTGGCCGGGCGGGCCGGTAGAGGATACAATGAGCAGTTCTTC CASSLAGRAGRGYNEQFF TRBJ2-1 once - TRBV5-1
TGTGCCACCCTATCCTCCTTCGGAGACAGGTACTTC CATLSSFGDRYF TRBJ2-7 - - TRBV19
TGCGCCAGCAGCTTAGGGACTCGCAGAGGAGAGACCCAGTACTTC CASSLGTRRGETQYF TRBJ2-5 - - TRBV5-1
TGTGCCAGCGGTCAAGGGGGGGATGGTCAGCCCCAGCATTTT CASGQGGDGQPQHF TRBJ1-5 - - TRBV28
TGTGCCAGCAGTCAACCCCTGGAGGGAGTACCTGGGCAGGGGGCCAACGTCCTGACTTTC CASSQPLEGVPGQGANVLTF TRBJ2-6 - - TRBV28
TGTGCCAGCAGCCTACAGTCGAGGACTAGCGGCCGGGCCTTTACCTACGAGCAGTACTTC CASSLQSRTSGRAFTYEQYF TRBJ2-7 - TRBD2 TRBV7-6
TGTGCCAGCAGCCACGATCGGACTAGCGAAGAGACCCAGTACTTC CASSHDRTSEETQYF TRBJ2-5 - TRBD2 TRBV4-2
TGTGCCAGCAGCTTGGGAGGACTCCCCCGCACAGATACGCAGTATTTT CASSLGGLPRTDTQYF TRBJ2-3 - - TRBV5-6
TGTGCCAGCAGCCAAGATTTTGGGGGGTCAACTAATGAAAAACTGTTTTTT CASSQDFGGSTNEKLFF TRBJ1-4 once - TRBV4-2